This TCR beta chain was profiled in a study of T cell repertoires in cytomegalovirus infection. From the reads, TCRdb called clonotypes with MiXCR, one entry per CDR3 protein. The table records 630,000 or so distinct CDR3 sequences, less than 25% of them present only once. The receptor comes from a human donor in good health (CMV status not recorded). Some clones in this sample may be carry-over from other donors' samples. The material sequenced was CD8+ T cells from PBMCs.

In DNA form, the CDR3 reads TGCAGTGCCCAAGATACTAGCGGGGGGCATTATGAGCAGTTCTTC. It encodes CSAQDTSGGHYEQFF. The chain couples TRBV20-1 to TRBJ2-1; 12 nucleotides agree with TRBD2. The J segment lost 8 bases and the V segment lost 6 bases, leaving 11 bases of the junction unmatched. The CDR3 totals 15 residues. Germline CDR1 is DFQATT and CDR2 is SNEGSKA (reference sequence).